These T cell receptor beta chains were read from a single sample in a study of shared clonotypes between healthy human individuals. Generated by immunoSEQ multiplex PCR, the TCRdb table keeps only in-frame clones and is missing some. Of some 450,000 clones listed, around 77% are singletons. The sequenced sample was PBMCs. These receptors originate from a woman between 40 and 55 years old in good health. Some clones in this sample may be carry-over from other donors' samples. Both conserved end residues are part of each CDR3. D genes are given only for firm matches. Clone size, where shown, is once, few, many, or a class for clones that have expanded.

V	J	D	size	DNA	CDR3
TRBV2	TRBJ2-3	NA	few	TGTGCCAGCAGGGGAGAAACAGATACGCAGTATTTT	CASRGETDTQYF
TRBV4-3	TRBJ1-1	NA	NA	TGCGCCAGCAGCCAAGATGTCAGCAAGATGAACACTGAAGCTTTCTTT	CASSQDVSKMNTEAFF
TRBV14	TRBJ2-3	NA	NA	TGTGCCAGCAGCAAGGGGCGTGGTACCCCACTGTATTTT	CASSKGRGTPLYF
TRBV18	TRBJ2-1	TRBD2	NA	TGTGCCAGCTCAATTTTCGGGACTAGCGGGAGTAATGAGCAGTTCTTC	CASSIFGTSGSNEQFF
TRBV11-3	TRBJ2-3	NA	NA	TGTGCCAGCAGCTTATACACCACGGGGGAGCTGGTTTTGGTTACGCAGTATTTT	CASSLYTTGELVLVTQYF
TRBV18	TRBJ2-1	TRBD2	NA	TGTGCCAGCTCACCTAGGACTAGCGGGAGCTCCTACAATGAGCAGTTCTTC	CASSPRTSGSSYNEQFF
TRBV5-4	TRBJ2-4	NA	NA	TGTGCCAGCAGCTTGAGCAGAGACTCCAAAAACATTCAGTACTTC	CASSLSRDSKNIQYF
TRBV5-1	TRBJ2-1	NA	NA	TGCGCCAGCAGCTTCAACACCAACAATGAGCAGTTCTTC	CASSFNTNNEQFF
TRBV27	TRBJ1-5	NA	NA	TGTGCCAGCAGTTTAGGCCAGAATAATCAGCCCCAGCATTTT	CASSLGQNNQPQHF
TRBV19	TRBJ1-5	TRBD1	few	TGTGCCAGTAGTATATTTGGGGGACAGTATAGCAATCAGCCCCAGCATTTT	CASSIFGGQYSNQPQHF
TRBV30	TRBJ2-7	TRBD2	NA	TGTGCCTGGAAGACTAGCGTGACCTACGAGCAGTACTTC	CAWKTSVTYEQYF
TRBV4-1	TRBJ2-1	TRBD1	once	TGCGCCAGCAGCCATAGGACAGGGGTCTACAATGAGCAGTTCTTC	CASSHRTGVYNEQFF
TRBV5-1	TRBJ2-5	NA	NA	TGCGCCAGCAGCGAGGTCCCGATCGGGACCCAGTACTTC	CASSEVPIGTQYF
TRBV7-9	TRBJ2-1	NA	NA	TGTGCCAGCAGCTTAGTCGGAGCCAGGACTTGGGCCAATGAGCAGTTCTTC	CASSLVGARTWANEQFF
TRBV4-3	TRBJ2-1	TRBD2	NA	TGCGCCAGCAGCCCACTAGCGGGAGCTTACAATGAGCAGTTCTTC	CASSPLAGAYNEQFF
TRBV2	TRBJ2-1	TRBD1	NA	TGTGCCAGCATTAACCCCGGGACAGGGGGCGGGGGTGAGCAGTTCTTC	CASINPGTGGGGEQFF
TRBV2	TRBJ2-1	TRBD2	NA	TGTGCCAGCAGCCTGGGACTAGCGGAGCTGGGGAATGAGCAGTTCTTC	CASSLGLAELGNEQFF
TRBV18	TRBJ1-2	NA	once	TGTGCCAGCTCCCTGGGAGGGGACAACTATGGCTACACCTTC	CASSLGGDNYGYTF
TRBV30	TRBJ2-5	NA	NA	TGTGCCTGGGACCAAGGGTCAGAACAAGAGACCCAGTACTTC	CAWDQGSEQETQYF
TRBV18	TRBJ2-1	NA	NA	TGTGCCAGCTCACCACGCCTAAATGAGCAGTTCTTC	CASSPRLNEQFF
TRBV5-1	TRBJ2-3	NA	NA	TGCGCCAGCAGCTTGGGCAGCACAGATACGCAGTATTTT	CASSLGSTDTQYF
TRBV5-1	TRBJ1-5	TRBD1	NA	TGCGCCAGCAGCTCGACTACAGGGGCCAATCAGCCCCAGCATTTT	CASSSTTGANQPQHF
TRBV7-3	TRBJ2-7	TRBD2	NA	TGTGCCAGCAGCTTAAGGGCGGGAGGCGAGCAGTACTTC	CASSLRAGGEQYF
TRBV28	TRBJ2-1	TRBD2	NA	TGTGCCAGCAGTTCCGCAGGACTAGCGGGAACCTACAATGAGCAGTTCTTC	CASSSAGLAGTYNEQFF
TRBV10-3	TRBJ2-5	TRBD1	NA	TGTGCCATCACCTCAGGGGGCAGGGAGACCCAGTACTTC	CAITSGGRETQYF
TRBV6-6	TRBJ1-2	NA	NA	TGTGCCAGCAGTTACGACGGAATCTATGGCTACACCTTC	CASSYDGIYGYTF
TRBV7-2	TRBJ2-2	NA	NA	TGTGCCAGCAGCCGAAGGACAAACGCGAACACCGGGGAGCTGTTTTTT	CASSRRTNANTGELFF
TRBV29-1	TRBJ2-3	NA	NA	TGCAGCGTTGAAGGAGTTATGGGACTGCGGACAGATACGCAGTATTTT	CSVEGVMGLRTDTQYF
TRBV10-1	TRBJ2-5	TRBD2	once	TGCGCCAGCAGTGAGCGGGAGGCCCCTGGGGCCCAGTACTTC	CASSEREAPGAQYF
TRBV11-2	TRBJ2-3	NA	few	TGTGCCAGCAGCTCAGCGGACCCTAGCACAGATACGCAGTATTTT	CASSSADPSTDTQYF
TRBV19	TRBJ2-1	NA	few	TGTGCCAGTAGTACCCTAGCCCACCGGGCGGATGAGCAGTTCTTC	CASSTLAHRADEQFF
TRBV10-3	TRBJ2-1	TRBD2	NA	TGTGCCATCAGCGGGACTAGCGGCGACAATGAGCAGTTCTTC	CAISGTSGDNEQFF
TRBV7-8	TRBJ2-2	NA	NA	TGTGCCAGCAGCTTAGAAAGAGTGGCCGGGGAGCTGTTTTTT	CASSLERVAGELFF
TRBV15	TRBJ2-7	TRBD2	NA	TGTGCCACCAGCACCCGGGGACTAGCGACGGCCTACGAGCAGTACTTC	CATSTRGLATAYEQYF
TRBV6-5	TRBJ2-7	TRBD2	few	TGTGCCAGCAGTCCTACTAGCGCCCGTGAAACCCACTTC	CASSPTSARETHF
TRBV10-3	TRBJ2-5	TRBD2	NA	TGTGCCATCAGTGGGGGGCTAGCGGGACGGGAGACCCAGTACTTC	CAISGGLAGRETQYF
TRBV28	TRBJ1-5	NA	NA	TGTGCCAGCGGGAATCAGCCCCAGCATTTT	CASGNQPQHF
TRBV2	TRBJ1-5	TRBD1	many	TGTGCCAGCAGGGGAGGGGGCGTAAGCAATCAGCCCCAGCATTTT	CASRGGGVSNQPQHF
TRBV2	TRBJ1-3	NA	NA	TGTGCCAGCAGTGGCGATAGGGACCGGGCGGCGAACACCATATATTTT	CASSGDRDRAANTIYF
TRBV11-2	TRBJ2-6	TRBD2	NA	TGTGCCAGCAGCCCCCGTGGCGGGAGCTCTGGGGCCAACGTCCTGACTTTC	CASSPRGGSSGANVLTF
TRBV19	TRBJ2-1	TRBD2	NA	TGTGCCAGTAGTATAGGAGCGGGAGCCGATGAGCAGTTCTTC	CASSIGAGADEQFF
TRBV5-1	TRBJ2-7	NA	few	TGCGCCAGCAGCTTGGGACAAAACTACGAGCAGTACTTC	CASSLGQNYEQYF
TRBV20-1	TRBJ2-7	NA	NA	TGCAGTGCTCGGGGGATCTACGAGCAGTACTTC	CSARGIYEQYF
TRBV5-4	TRBJ2-7	NA	NA	TGTGCCAGCAGCTTGACAGGGCAATACGAGCAGTACTTC	CASSLTGQYEQYF
TRBV10-2	TRBJ2-2	TRBD1	once	TGCGCCAGCAGTGAGGGGTCCGACAGGGGGGCCGGGGAGCTGTTTTTT	CASSEGSDRGAGELFF
TRBV7-8	TRBJ2-7	NA	NA	TGTGCCAGCAGCTTAGGGGTTTTCTACGAGCAGTACTTC	CASSLGVFYEQYF
TRBV27	TRBJ1-1	NA	once	TGTGCTAGCAGTTTAGGGGTTGGGGGGGTTGAAGCTTTCTTT	CASSLGVGGVEAFF
TRBV6-6	TRBJ2-5	NA	NA	TGTGCCAGCAGCCTCATTATCCTAGAGACCCAGTACTTC	CASSLIILETQYF
TRBV29-1	TRBJ2-7	NA	NA	TGCAGCGTAGCTGGGTCAGGGAAATTGCCCTACGAGCAGTACTTC	CSVAGSGKLPYEQYF
TRBV19	TRBJ2-3	TRBD2	NA	TGTGCCAGTAGTTCGACTAGCGGCTACACAGATACGCAGTATTTT	CASSSTSGYTDTQYF
TRBV30	TRBJ1-2	NA	few	TGTGCCTGGGAGCAGGGCCGCTCGAGCTACACCTTC	CAWEQGRSSYTF
TRBV28	TRBJ2-2	TRBD1	NA	TGTGCCAGCAGGATCGGACAGGGCGGGGCCGGGGAGCTGTTTTTT	CASRIGQGGAGELFF
TRBV30	TRBJ1-4	NA	NA	TGTGCCTGGACCCTCGACAGGAATAATGAAAAACTGTTTTTT	CAWTLDRNNEKLFF
TRBV11-2	TRBJ2-7	NA	few	TGTGCCAGCAGCTCCCCTTTACCCGGGGGCTACGAGCAGTACTTC	CASSSPLPGGYEQYF